This T cell receptor beta chain was recorded in a study of CD8+ T cells in alopecia areata. On this clone: Its antigen is currently unknown.

Study-wide results and caveats: Against the mouse data, patients shared TCRs less clearly, possibly for HLA reasons.

The treatment: oral pan-JAK inhibitor, 5-10 mg twice daily. Following RNA extraction, reverse transcription yielded cDNA that acted as the sequencing template. This table comes from immunoSEQ multiplex PCR, and its TCRdb copy is limited to in-frame clones, with some not included. The table includes some 150,000 clones, 65% to 90% detected once. The sequence came from a human donor with alopecia areata. The starting material was CD8+ T cells sorted from blood, obtained at week 4, from a patient treated with tofacitinib.

The CDR3 DNA follows: TGCGCCAGCAGCCAAGATGGACAGAGATATAATTCACCCCTCCACTTT. This codes for CASSQDGQRYNSPLHF. The chain carries TRBV4-3 and TRBJ1-6, with D possibly matching TRBD1 (6 bases). V lost 0 bases and J 4 bases, leaving 10 bases between the germline ends. Germline CDR1 is LGHNA and CDR2 is YSLEER. There are 16 residues in the CDR3.